This T cell receptor (beta chain) was sequenced in a study of T-cell reconstitution after alpha-beta-depleted transplantation in children. The TCRbeta library incorporated unique molecular identifiers. In TCRdb, the PCR reads were re-called with MiXCR into one record per CDR3 protein. The table includes hundreds of thousands of distinct CDR3 sequences, 10% to 15% detected once. A few counts support this clonotype. The CDR3 is 16 amino acids. The germline V gene has CDR1 SGHRS and CDR2 YFSETQ. V was trimmed by 5 bases and J by 1 base, leaving 17 bases between them. Sequenced material: PBMCs, mostly from graft donor cells, taken 360 days after TCRalphabeta/CD19-depleted stem cell transplant. The receptor was isolated from a male patient between 10 and 17 years old who had a stem cell transplant for acute myeloid leukemia, so the T cells may come from the graft donor. This chain uses TRBV5-1 with TRBJ2-3, with D perhaps TRBD1 or TRBD2 (5 bases each). The CDR3: CASRTHSRGGTDTQYF. The CDR3 coding sequence is TGCGCCAGCAGGACCCATTCGAGAGGGGGCACAGATACGCAGTATTTT.